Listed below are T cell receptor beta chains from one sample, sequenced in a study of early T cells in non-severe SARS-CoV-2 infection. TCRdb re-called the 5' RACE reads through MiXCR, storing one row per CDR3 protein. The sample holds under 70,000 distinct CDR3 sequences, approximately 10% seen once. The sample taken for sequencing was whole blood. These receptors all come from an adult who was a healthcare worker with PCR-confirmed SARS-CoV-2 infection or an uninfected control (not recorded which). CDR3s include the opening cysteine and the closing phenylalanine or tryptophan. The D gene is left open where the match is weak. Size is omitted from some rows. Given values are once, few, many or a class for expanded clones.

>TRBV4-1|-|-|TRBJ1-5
TGCGCCAGCAGCCAAGATCACGGAAATCAGCCCCAGCATTTT
CASSQDHGNQPQHF
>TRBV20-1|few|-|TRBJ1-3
TGCAGTGCACTGGGGGGGAGCTCTGGAAACACCATATATTTT
CSALGGSSGNTIYF
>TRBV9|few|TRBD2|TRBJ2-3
TGTGCCAGCAGCATTAGCGGGAGTGGGACAGATACGCAGTATTTT
CASSISGSGTDTQYF
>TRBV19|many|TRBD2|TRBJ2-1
TGTGCCAGTAGTGCAGGACTAGCGGGCGTGAATGAGCAGTTCTTC
CASSAGLAGVNEQFF
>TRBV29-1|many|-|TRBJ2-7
TGCAGCGCCGGGCAGGGGACCCCCTACGAGCAGTACTTC
CSAGQGTPYEQYF
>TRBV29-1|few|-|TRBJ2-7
TGCAGCGTTGCGGGGGTTCCCTACGAGCAGTACTTC
CSVAGVPYEQYF
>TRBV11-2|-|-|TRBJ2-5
TGTGCCAGCAGCAATGGGTTACAAGAGACCCAGTACTTC
CASSNGLQETQYF
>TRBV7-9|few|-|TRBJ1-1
TGTGCCAGCAGCTCGCAATACCCGAACATGCAGGGGCACGAAGCTTTCTTT
CASSSQYPNMQGHEAFF
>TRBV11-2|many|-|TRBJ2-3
TGTGCCAGCAGCTTACAGATAGCTAACACAGATACGCAGTATTTT
CASSLQIANTDTQYF
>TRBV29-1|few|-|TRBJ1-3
TGCGCCGGCCGGGAGGGCCCCTCTGGAAACACCATATATTTT
CAGREGPSGNTIYF